Following are 10 T cell receptor beta chains from one sample sequenced in a study of Ad26.COV2.S vaccination and SARS-CoV-2 variants. Sample treatment: over 15 received Ad26.COV2.S at low or high dose, single or two shots; about 5 received placebo; per-sample allocation not given. All samples were drawn on day 63, counting from the first vaccine or placebo injection. Sequenced by immunoSEQ multiplex PCR; TCRdb stores in-frame clones only, minus some. The table lists about 390,000 clones, about nine tenths of them singletons, with 3% to 4.5% in the top ten. The sample consisted of peripheral blood, taken in a trial of Ad26.COV2.S vaccine versus placebo. The receptors stem from a person aged 18-60 years who received the Ad26.COV2.S COVID-19 vaccine or a placebo.

This chain links TRBV6-5 with TRBJ2-7; 10 positions agree with TRBD1. The V gene end was trimmed by 0 bases and the J gene end by 6 bases; junction bases not matched to a gene: 5. Germline lookup yields CDR1 MNHEY and CDR2 SVGAGI. The CDR3 extends over 15 amino acids. CDR3 nucleotides: TGTGCCAGCAGTTACTCACGACAGGGGGCCGCCGAGCAGTACTTC. Its protein is CASSYSRQGAAEQYF.

The CDR3 DNA follows: TGTGCCAGTAAGTACATGAACACTGAAGCTTTCTTT. It encodes CASKYMNTEAFF. The V gene is TRBV19, the J gene TRBJ1-1, with no clear D. Trimming took off 7 bases at V and 0 bases at J, with 6 bases between the two ends. Germline V gene sequence: CDR1 LNHDA, CDR2 SQIVND (reference sequence). The CDR3 is 12 residues long.

V usage is TRBV5-6 and J usage is TRBJ1-1; D might be TRBD1 (5 bases). The CDR3 is made up of 11 amino acids. CDR1 and CDR2 (germline): SGHDT, YYEEEE. Between the trimmed V and J ends, which lost 5 bases and 4 bases, there was a span of 6 bases. For the CDR3, the DNA is TGTGCCAGCAGGAGGGGCACTGAAGCTTTCTTT. It specifies CASRRGTEAFF.

The chain combines TRBV7-9 with TRBJ1-1; D unclear. Per the germline V gene, CDR1 is SEHNR and CDR2 is FQNEAQ (reference sequence). The CDR3 is 14 amino acids. Between the trimmed V and J ends, which lost 5 bases and 5 bases, there was a span of 15 bases. The CDR3: CASSLTGWSTEAFF. The CDR3 nucleotides are TGTGCCAGCAGCCTGACCGGGTGGTCTACTGAAGCTTTCTTT.

The rearrangement uses TRBV6-6 and TRBJ1-6; a possible D gene is TRBD1 (5 bases). Looked up from germline, CDR1 is MNHNY and CDR2 is SVGAGI (reference sequence). V shed 10 bases and J shed 6 bases, with 13 bases lying between them. CDR3 length equals 13 residues. DNA for the CDR3: TGTGCCACCCTCAGGGAGTTTAATTCACCCCTCCACTTT. It specifies CATLREFNSPLHF.

This clone occurred a few times. V gene TRBV6-2 or TRBV6-3 combines with J gene TRBJ2-6, with a tentative D call TRBD1 (5 bases). From germline, CDR1 is MNHEY and CDR2 SVGEGT. This CDR3 region has 15 residues. The germline V and J ends were trimmed by 5 bases and 0 bases, with 8 bases remaining between them. Here the CDR3 reads CASSADSSGANVLTF. The CDR3 DNA reads as TGTGCCAGCAGTGCAGACAGCTCTGGGGCCAACGTCCTGACTTTC.

The V gene is TRBV27, the J gene TRBJ2-1, with TRBD2 as a possible D gene (5 bases). CDR3 length: 16 amino acids. V dropped 5 bases and J dropped 7 bases, with 21 bases sitting between them. The germline V gene has CDR1 MNHEY and CDR2 SMNVEV (reference sequence). The CDR3 loop is CASSPQTPRVTNEQFF. The CDR3 region has the DNA TGTGCCAGCAGTCCTCAGACTCCGAGGGTTACGAATGAGCAGTTCTTC.

The chain links TRBV9 to TRBJ2-5, with D possibly matching TRBD2 (6 bases). CDR1 and CDR2 from the germline V gene are SGDLS and YYNGEE. The CDR3 covers 15 residues. The V end lost 4 bases, the J end lost 2 bases, and 15 bases lay between the germline ends. The CDR3 spells CASSRGGNQQETQYF. CDR3 DNA sequence: TGTGCCAGCAGCCGAGGAGGGAACCAACAAGAGACCCAGTACTTC.

This chain links TRBV3-1 (or the pseudogene TRBV3-2) with TRBJ1-1; TRBD1 is a possible D gene (5 bases). Germline CDR1 reads LGHDT; CDR2 reads YNNKEL (reference sequence). This CDR3 has 13 residues. Trimming left V 4 bases short and J 4 bases short, with 10 bases between. CDR3 bases: TGTGCCAGCAGCCGAGGGACGGTCACTGAAGCTTTCTTT. This sequence encodes CASSRGTVTEAFF.

Here the CDR3 reads CASTPDLAGNTIYF. For the CDR3, the DNA is TGTGCCAGCACCCCGGACTTGGCTGGAAACACCATATATTTT. V and J are TRBV6-6 and TRBJ1-3; D not certain. The V and J ends lost 7 bases and 2 bases respectively, with 12 bases between them. CDR1 is MNHNY, CDR2 SVGAGI, per germline (reference sequence). This CDR3 has 14 amino acids.